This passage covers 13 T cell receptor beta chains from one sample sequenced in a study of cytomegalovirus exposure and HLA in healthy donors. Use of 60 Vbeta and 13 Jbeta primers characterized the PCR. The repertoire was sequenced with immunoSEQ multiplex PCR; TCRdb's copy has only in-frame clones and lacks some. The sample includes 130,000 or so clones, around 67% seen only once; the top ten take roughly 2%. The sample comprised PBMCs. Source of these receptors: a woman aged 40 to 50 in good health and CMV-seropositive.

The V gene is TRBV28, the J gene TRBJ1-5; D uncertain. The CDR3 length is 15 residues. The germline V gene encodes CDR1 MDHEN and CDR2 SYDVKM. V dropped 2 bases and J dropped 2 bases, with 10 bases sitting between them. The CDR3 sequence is CASSLGGIGNQPQHF. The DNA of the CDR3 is TGTGCCAGCAGTTTAGGCGGCATAGGCAATCAGCCCCAGCATTTT.

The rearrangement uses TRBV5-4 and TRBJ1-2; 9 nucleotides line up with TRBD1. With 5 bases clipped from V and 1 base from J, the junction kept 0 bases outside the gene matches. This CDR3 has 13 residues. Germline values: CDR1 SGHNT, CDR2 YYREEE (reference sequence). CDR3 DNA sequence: TGTGCCAGCAGGGACAGGGGTAACTATGGCTACACCTTC. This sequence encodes CASRDRGNYGYTF.

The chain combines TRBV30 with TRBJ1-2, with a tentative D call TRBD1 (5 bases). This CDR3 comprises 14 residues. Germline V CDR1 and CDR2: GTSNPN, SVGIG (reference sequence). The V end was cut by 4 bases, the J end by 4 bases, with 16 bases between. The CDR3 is CAWISGRLPYGYTF. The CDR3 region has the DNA TGTGCCTGGATCTCAGGGCGGTTACCCTATGGCTACACCTTC. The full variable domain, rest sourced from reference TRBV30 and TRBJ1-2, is SQTIHQWPATLVQPVGSPLSLECTVEGTSNPNLYWYRQAAGRGLQLLFYSVGIGQISSEVPQNLSASRPQDRQFILSSKKLLLSDSGFYLCAWISGRLPYGYTFGSGTRLTVV.

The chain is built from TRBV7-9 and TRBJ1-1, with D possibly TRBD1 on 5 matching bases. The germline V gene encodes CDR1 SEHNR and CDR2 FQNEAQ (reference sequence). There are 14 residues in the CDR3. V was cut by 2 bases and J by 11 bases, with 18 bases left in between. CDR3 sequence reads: CASSLNLEGKSAFF. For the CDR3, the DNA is TGTGCCAGCAGCTTAAACTTGGAGGGGAAGAGCGCTTTCTTT.

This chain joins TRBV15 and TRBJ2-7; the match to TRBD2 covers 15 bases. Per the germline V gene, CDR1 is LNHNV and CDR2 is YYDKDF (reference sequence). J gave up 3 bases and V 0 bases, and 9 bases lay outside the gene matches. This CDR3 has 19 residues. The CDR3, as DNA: TGTGCCACCAGCAGAGAAAGCCCGGGACTAGCGGGAGGCATCTACGAGCAGTACTTC. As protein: CATSRESPGLAGGIYEQYF.

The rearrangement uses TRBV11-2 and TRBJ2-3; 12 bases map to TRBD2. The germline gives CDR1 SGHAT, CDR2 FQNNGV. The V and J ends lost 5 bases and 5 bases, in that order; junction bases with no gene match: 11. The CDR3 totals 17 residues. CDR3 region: CASSLQLAGGGEDTQYF. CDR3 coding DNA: TGTGCCAGCAGCCTGCAACTAGCGGGGGGCGGGGAAGATACGCAGTATTTT.

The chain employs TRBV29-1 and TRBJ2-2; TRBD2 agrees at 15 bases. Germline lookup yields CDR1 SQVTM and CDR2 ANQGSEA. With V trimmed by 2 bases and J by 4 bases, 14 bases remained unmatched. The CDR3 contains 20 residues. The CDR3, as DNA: TGCAGCGTTGAAACATCTACGAGGACTAGCGGGAGGGGGAGCACCGGGGAGCTGTTTTTT. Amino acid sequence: CSVETSTRTSGRGSTGELFF.

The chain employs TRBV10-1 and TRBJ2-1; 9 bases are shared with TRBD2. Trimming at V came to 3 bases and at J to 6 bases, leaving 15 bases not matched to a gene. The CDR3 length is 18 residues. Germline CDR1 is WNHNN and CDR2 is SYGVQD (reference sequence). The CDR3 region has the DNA TGCGCCAGCAGTGACACAGGGAAGGCTAGCGGGGTTCTCAATGAGCAGTTCTTC. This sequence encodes CASSDTGKASGVLNEQFF.

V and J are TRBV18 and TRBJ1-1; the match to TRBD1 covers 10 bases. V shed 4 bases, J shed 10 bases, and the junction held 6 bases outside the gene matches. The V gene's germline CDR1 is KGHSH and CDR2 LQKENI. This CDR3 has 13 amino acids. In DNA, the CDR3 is TGTGCCAGCTCACAGACAGGGGGCTTACTAGCTTTCTTT. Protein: CASSQTGGLLAFF.

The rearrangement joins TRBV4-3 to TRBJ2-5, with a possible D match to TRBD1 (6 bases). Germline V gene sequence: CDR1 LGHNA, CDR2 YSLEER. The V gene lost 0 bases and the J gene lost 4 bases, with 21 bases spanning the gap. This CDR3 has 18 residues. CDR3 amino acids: CASSQDLARRVRGETQYF. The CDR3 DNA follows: TGCGCCAGCAGCCAAGATCTCGCCCGGCGGGTCAGGGGAGAGACCCAGTACTTC.

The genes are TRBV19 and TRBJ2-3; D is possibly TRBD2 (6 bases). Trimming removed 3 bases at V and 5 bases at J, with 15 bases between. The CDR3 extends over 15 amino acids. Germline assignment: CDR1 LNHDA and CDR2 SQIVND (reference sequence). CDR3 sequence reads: CASSIRGSREDTQYF. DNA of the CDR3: TGTGCCAGTAGTATCCGGGGGTCCAGGGAAGATACGCAGTATTTT.

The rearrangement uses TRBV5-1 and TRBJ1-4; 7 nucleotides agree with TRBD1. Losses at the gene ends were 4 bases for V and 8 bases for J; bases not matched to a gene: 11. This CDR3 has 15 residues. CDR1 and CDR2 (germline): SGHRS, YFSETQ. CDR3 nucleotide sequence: TGCGCCAGCAGCCAGGTGACAGGGAGCGGCGAAAAACTGTTTTTT. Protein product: CASSQVTGSGEKLFF.

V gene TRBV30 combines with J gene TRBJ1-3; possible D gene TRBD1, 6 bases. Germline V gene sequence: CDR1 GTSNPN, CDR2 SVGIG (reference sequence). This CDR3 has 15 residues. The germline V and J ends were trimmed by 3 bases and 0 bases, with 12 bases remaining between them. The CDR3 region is CAWSEGGSSGNTIYF. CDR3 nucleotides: TGTGCCTGGAGCGAGGGGGGGAGCTCTGGAAACACCATATATTTT.